The clone carrying this TCR beta chain was observed once. This sample stems from a study of blood T cell repertoires in COVID-19. Trimming shortened V by 4 bases and J by 7 bases, and 22 bases separated the two germline ends. In germline, CDR1 is SGHTA, CDR2 FQGNSA. The CDR3 totals 16 residues. The study drew participants aged about 18 to 95 years from under 30 US areas. Participants were placed into cohorts based on the clinical history they reported. In the authors' methods: Counts of nucleated cells, estimated from reference gene primer amplification, were obtained. Here immunoSEQ multiplex PCR was the method, and the copy in TCRdb shows in-frame clones only, minus some. The V and J calls and clone size are taken from that table; D and trimming were inferred from the DNA. The profile shows 110,000 to 150,000 clones, 84% of them singletons.

The source of this sequence is a man between 35 and 55 years old with acute COVID-19. V is TRBV7-2 and J is TRBJ1-2; D is undetermined. The specimen sequenced was PBMCs or T cells enriched from blood (not recorded which). For the CDR3, the DNA is TGTGCCAGCAGCTCTGACCCGGGAGGTTTATTAGGTGGCTACACCTTC. Translation gives CASSSDPGGLLGGYTF.